A single sample gave rise to the 30 T cell receptor beta chains below, sequenced in a study of blood T cell repertoires in COVID-19. Using immunoSEQ multiplex PCR, the repertoire was profiled, and TCRdb retains in-frame clones only, with some absent. The sample yields under 350,000 clones, approximately 86% seen once. The source material was PBMCs or T cells enriched from blood (not recorded which). The receptors shown here come from a woman in her thirties or forties with acute COVID-19.

This clone has more than one count but fewer than ten. V and J are TRBV4-3 and TRBJ2-1; D is unclear. Germline V CDR1 and CDR2: LGHNA, YSLEER. V lost 4 bases and J 5 bases, leaving 9 bases between the germline ends. The CDR3 spans 13 residues. CDR3 nucleotides: TGCGCCAGCAGCCGAGGTTTGGACAATGAGCAGTTCTTC. Its protein is CASSRGLDNEQFF.

CDR3 nucleotides: TGTGCCAGTAGCAGCGACAGGGCTCAGCCCCAGCATTTT. Its translation is CASSSDRAQPQHF. This chain connects TRBV19 to TRBJ1-5, with TRBD1 matching over 7 bases. This CDR3 is 13 amino acids long. Germline V gene lookup returns CDR1 LNHDA and CDR2 SQIVND (reference sequence). The junction had 5 bases not matched to a gene; V was cut back by 6 bases and J by 6 bases.

This sequence joins TRBV6-2 or TRBV6-3 and TRBJ1-5; perhaps TRBD1 as D (5 bases). V was cut by 4 bases and J by 4 bases, with 8 bases left in between. Germline V gene data show CDR1 as MNHEY and CDR2 as SVGEGT. The CDR3 sequence is 13 residues long. CDR3 sequence (DNA): TGTGCCAGCAGTTGGGGCCTGAATCAGCCCCAGCATTTT. Translation gives CASSWGLNQPQHF.

J is TRBJ2-1 and V is TRBV3-1 (or the pseudogene TRBV3-2), with 11 bases fitting TRBD1. V lost 2 bases and J lost 6; bases outside the gene matches: 3. Germline loops: CDR1 LGHDT, CDR2 YNNKEL (reference sequence). This CDR3 spans 15 amino acids. The CDR3 coding sequence is TGTGCCAGCAGCCAACCCGGGACAGGGGGCAATGAGCAGTTCTTC. Its translation is CASSQPGTGGNEQFF.

The rearrangement links TRBV5-1 to TRBJ1-2, with a possible D match to TRBD1 (6 bases). V lost 2 bases, J lost 7 bases, and 12 bases lay in between. The CDR3 loop spans 13 amino acids. CDR1 is SGHRS, CDR2 YFSETQ, per germline. The CDR3 here is CASSFHGQTGYTF. For the CDR3, the DNA is TGCGCCAGCAGCTTCCATGGACAGACTGGCTACACCTTC.

The rearrangement links TRBV24-1 to TRBJ2-3, with D perhaps matching TRBD1 (6 bases). The CDR3 contains 14 residues. CDR1 is KGHDR and CDR2 is SFDVKD in the germline V gene. The V and J ends lost 1 base and 6 bases respectively, with 10 bases between them. The CDR3 nucleotides read TGTGCCACCAGTGATTTAGGGGGTCTGGATACGCAGTATTTT. Its protein is CATSDLGGLDTQYF.

The V gene is TRBV27, the J gene TRBJ1-2, with 8 bases matching TRBD1. V lost 4 bases, J lost 8 bases, and 9 bases stayed unmatched. CDR1 is MNHEY and CDR2 is SMNVEV in the germline V gene (reference sequence). The length of the CDR3 is 14 residues. In nucleotides, the CDR3 is TGTGCCAGCAGTTCAACCGGACAGGGCAGGGGCTACACCTTC. Its protein is CASSSTGQGRGYTF.

The chain has TRBV9 and TRBJ2-7, with a possible D match to TRBD2 (6 bases). The V end lost 4 bases, the J end lost 4 bases, and 12 bases lay between the germline ends. This CDR3 region has 13 residues. Per the germline V gene, CDR1 is SGDLS and CDR2 is YYNGEE. This chain's CDR3 is CASSTRAGYEQYF. The CDR3 nucleotides are TGTGCCAGCAGCACGAGGGCGGGGTACGAGCAGTACTTC.

The CDR3 nucleotides read TGTGCCAGTAGGGGGGACAGCCTGGAGCAGTACTTC. Protein sequence: CASRGDSLEQYF. The gene calls are TRBV19 and TRBJ2-7; 7 bases are shared with TRBD1. Germline CDR1 and CDR2: LNHDA and SQIVND (reference sequence). This CDR3 comprises 12 residues. V dropped 6 bases and J dropped 7; count of bases not matched to a gene: 6.

The rearrangement uses TRBV28 and TRBJ1-4; the match to TRBD1 covers 7 bases. The CDR3 is 15 residues long. V shed 6 bases, J shed 7 bases, and the junction held 11 bases outside the gene matches. In germline, CDR1 is MDHEN, CDR2 SYDVKM. The CDR3 nucleotides are TGTGCCAGCAGGAGAGACAGGGCTTGGGGTGAAAAACTGTTTTTT. As protein: CASRRDRAWGEKLFF.

V and J are TRBV5-4 and TRBJ1-5; perhaps TRBD1 as D (6 bases). The V gene lost 1 base and the J gene lost 4 bases, with 9 bases spanning the gap. This CDR3 has 14 residues. Germline V lookup: CDR1 SGHNT, CDR2 YYREEE (reference sequence). As DNA, the CDR3 is TGTGCCAGCAGCTTGCCAGGGGTTAATCAGCCCCAGCATTTT. Its translation is CASSLPGVNQPQHF.

This chain uses TRBV5-1 with TRBJ2-1; TRBD2 matches 10 bases. Losses at the gene ends were 1 base for V and 8 bases for J; bases not matched to a gene: 9. The CDR3 has 16 amino acids. CDR1 is SGHRS and CDR2 is YFSETQ in the germline V gene. CDR3 region: CASSLQASGSSYEQFF. CDR3 nucleotides: TGCGCCAGCAGCTTGCAGGCTAGCGGGAGTAGCTATGAGCAGTTCTTC.

CDR3 DNA: TGTGCCATCACTGGGACTCACAACTACAATGAGCAGTTCTTC. Translated, it gives CAITGTHNYNEQFF. This chain connects TRBV10-3 to TRBJ2-1; maybe TRBD2 (6 bases). The CDR3 has 14 amino acids. V shed 7 bases and J shed 3 bases, with 13 bases lying between them. Germline CDR1 reads ENHRY; CDR2 reads SYGVKD.

This chain connects TRBV19 to TRBJ2-3; TRBD1 is a possible D gene (7 bases). There are 15 residues in the CDR3. Germline V gene lookup returns CDR1 LNHDA and CDR2 SQIVND (reference sequence). V lost 5 bases to trimming and J lost 2 bases, with 14 bases between them. CDR3 protein: CASSPGGTNTDTQYF. The DNA for the CDR3 is TGTGCCAGTAGTCCAGGGGGGACAAACACAGATACGCAGTATTTT. Complete variable domain (other parts from reference TRBV19 and TRBJ2-3): DGGITQSPKYLFRKEGQNVTLSCEQNLNHDAMYWYRQDPGQGLRLIYYSQIVNDFQKGDIAEGYSVSREKKESFPLTVTSAQKNPTAFYLCASSPGGTNTDTQYFGPGTRLTVL.

The chain uses TRBV6-5 and TRBJ2-1; 9 nucleotides line up with TRBD2. Looked up from germline, CDR1 is MNHEY and CDR2 is SVGAGI. Losses at the gene ends were 0 bases for V and 7 bases for J; bases not matched to a gene: 7. The CDR3 sequence is 16 residues long. The CDR3 nucleotides are TGTGCCAGCAGTTACTCGAGGGCTAGCGGGGCGAATGAGCAGTTCTTC. This gives the protein CASSYSRASGANEQFF.

This rearrangement joins TRBV5-1 to TRBJ2-3; D possibly corresponds to TRBD1 (6 bases). The CDR3 has 14 residues. The V end was cut by 4 bases, the J end by 2 bases, with 11 bases between. CDR1 SGHRS and CDR2 YFSETQ come from the germline V gene. For the CDR3, the DNA is TGCGCCAGCAGCACCGACAGGCCCACAGATACGCAGTATTTT. It yields the protein CASSTDRPTDTQYF. Combining the CDR3 with reference TRBV5-1 and TRBJ2-3 gives the whole variable domain KAGVTQTPRYLIKTRGQQVTLSCSPISGHRSVSWYQQTPGQGLQFLFEYFSETQRNKGNFPGRFSGRQFSNSRSEMNVSTLELGDSALYLCASSTDRPTDTQYFGPGTRLTVL.

V is TRBV15 and J is TRBJ1-2, with D possibly matching TRBD1 (6 bases). The CDR3 is made up of 15 amino acids. V lost 0 bases and J 4 bases, leaving 12 bases between the germline ends. Germline loops: CDR1 LNHNV, CDR2 YYDKDF (reference sequence). CDR3 loop: CATSRDQGQTYGYTF. DNA for the CDR3: TGTGCCACCAGCAGAGATCAGGGGCAGACCTATGGCTACACCTTC.

This clone was detected ten times or more. J is TRBJ2-7 and V is TRBV4-3; 8 nucleotides match TRBD2. Germline V gene lookup returns CDR1 LGHNA and CDR2 YSLEER. V trimming: 0 bases; J trimming: 3 bases; junction bases outside the gene matches: 10. The CDR3 is 17 amino acids. DNA for the CDR3: TGCGCCAGCAGCCAAGATATCAGCGGGGGAGCTCACTACGAGCAGTACTTC. Its translation is CASSQDISGGAHYEQYF.

The chain employs TRBV11-1 and TRBJ1-1, with D unresolved. The CDR3 loop spans 16 amino acids. With 5 bases removed from V and 6 bases from J, the gap between germline ends came to 22 bases. CDR1 and CDR2 from the germline V gene are SGHAT and FQDESV (reference sequence). The CDR3 protein is CASSPILDFLGAEAFF. The CDR3 DNA reads as TGTGCCAGCAGCCCTATCTTGGACTTTTTAGGCGCTGAAGCTTTCTTT.

The chain links TRBV11-2 to TRBJ2-3; maybe TRBD2 (6 bases). The CDR3 covers 15 residues. V gave up 0 bases and J gave up 6 bases, with 13 bases separating them. Germline V CDR1 and CDR2: SGHAT, FQNNGV. DNA for the CDR3: TGTGCCAGCAGCTTAGATGGGGGGACGTCGGATACGCAGTATTTT. This translates into CASSLDGGTSDTQYF. Using reference TRBV11-2 and TRBJ2-3 for the parts outside the CDR3, the full variable domain is EAGVAQSPRYKIIEKRQSVAFWCNPISGHATLYWYQQILGQGPKLLIQFQNNGVVDDSQLPKDRFSAERLKGVDSTLKIQPAKLEDSAVYLCASSLDGGTSDTQYFGPGTRLTVL.

This chain joins TRBV3-1 (or the pseudogene TRBV3-2) and TRBJ2-2; maybe TRBD2 (5 bases). With 0 bases removed from V and 5 bases from J, the gap between germline ends came to 13 bases. Germline values: CDR1 LGHDT, CDR2 YNNKEL (reference sequence). This CDR3 contains 16 residues. CDR3 loop: CASSQEGFGITGELFF. The CDR3 nucleotides read TGTGCCAGCAGCCAAGAGGGATTCGGGATAACCGGGGAGCTGTTTTTT.

There are a few counts of this clone. The chain joins TRBV5-6 to TRBJ1-1, with 8 nucleotides matching TRBD1. V shed 2 bases, J shed 10 bases, and the junction held 16 bases outside the gene matches. CDR3 size: 16 residues. Per germline, CDR1 SGHDT and CDR2 YYEEEE. The CDR3 reads CASSFRTGTFGVGAFF. The CDR3 DNA reads TGTGCCAGCAGCTTCCGGACAGGGACTTTCGGGGTCGGAGCTTTCTTT.

A single count supports this clone. The chain has TRBV27 and TRBJ2-5; the D gene is possibly TRBD2 (8 bases). Germline CDR1 and CDR2: MNHEY and SMNVEV (reference sequence). The ends were cut back, 5 bases at V and 9 bases at J, with 25 bases in the middle. The CDR3 sequence is 16 residues long. The CDR3 is CASSQPGGAIRGAQYF. The CDR3 DNA sequence: TGTGCCAGCAGTCAACCCGGGGGGGCGATCAGGGGGGCCCAGTACTTC.

The V gene is TRBV25-1, the J gene TRBJ2-7, with D possibly matching TRBD2 (5 bases). Between the trimmed V and J ends, which lost 1 base and 2 bases, there was a span of 12 bases. This CDR3 is built from 15 residues. The germline V gene encodes CDR1 MGHDK and CDR2 SYGVNS. In DNA form, the CDR3 reads TGTGCCAGCAGTGAATTGGAGGCGACGACCTACGAGCAGTACTTC. This encodes CASSELEATTYEQYF.

The DNA of the CDR3 is TGTGCCAGCAGTGAATTAGGGGGCGAGGTTTATGGCTACACCTTC. It yields the protein CASSELGGEVYGYTF. The J gene is TRBJ1-2, the V gene TRBV25-1, with TRBD1 matching over 7 bases. Germline V gene data show CDR1 as MGHDK and CDR2 as SYGVNS. J gave up 5 bases and V 1 base, and 7 bases lay outside the gene matches. This CDR3 has 15 amino acids.

V and J are TRBV27 and TRBJ1-4, with no clear D. The CDR3 runs to 13 residues. CDR1 is MNHEY, CDR2 SMNVEV, per germline (reference sequence). Trimming removed 4 bases at V and 8 bases at J, with 11 bases between. CDR3 loop: CASSWREQEKLFF. CDR3 sequence (DNA): TGTGCCAGCAGTTGGAGGGAACAGGAAAAACTGTTTTTT.

The CDR3 DNA reads TGTGCCAGCGCCGAGACTAACTATGGCTACACCTTC. This gives the protein CASAETNYGYTF. The rearrangement links TRBV2 to TRBJ1-2; no clear D gene. Trimming took off 8 bases at V and 0 bases at J, with 7 bases between the two ends. Germline V gene sequence: CDR1 SNHLY, CDR2 FYNNEI. There are 12 residues in the CDR3. The whole variable domain, remainder taken from reference TRBV2 and TRBJ1-2, is EPEVTQTPSHQVTQMGQEVILRCVPISNHLYFYWYRQILGQKVEFLVSFYNNEISEKSEIFDDQFSVERPDGSNFTLKIRSTKLEDSAMYFCASAETNYGYTFGSGTRLTVV.

This chain links TRBV12-5 with TRBJ2-2, with TRBD1 as a possible D gene (5 bases). Deletions cut 0 bases from V and 1 base from J, with 12 bases between. This CDR3 region has 17 residues. Germline V gives CDR1 LGHNT, CDR2 FRNRAP. The CDR3 loop reads CASGLVFGHKNTGELFF. The CDR3 DNA follows: TGTGCTAGTGGTTTGGTTTTCGGACATAAGAACACCGGGGAGCTGTTTTTT.

The CDR3 DNA reads as TGTGCCAGCAGACATTGGGCGACGGATAATCAGCCCCAGCATTTT. Translated: CASRHWATDNQPQHF. The V call is TRBV6-6, the J call TRBJ1-5; D is undetermined. Between the trimmed V and J ends, which lost 6 bases and 4 bases, there was a span of 16 bases. The germline V gene has CDR1 MNHNY and CDR2 SVGAGI (reference sequence). The CDR3 is 15 amino acids.

This chain joins TRBV9 and TRBJ2-2, with 9 bases that match TRBD2. The CDR3 totals 17 residues. V dropped 3 bases and J dropped 3; count of bases not matched to a gene: 9. Germline assignment: CDR1 SGDLS and CDR2 YYNGEE. The chain's CDR3 is CASSAYLAGVDTGELFF. CDR3 in DNA: TGTGCCAGCAGCGCATACTTAGCGGGGGTCGACACCGGGGAGCTGTTTTTT.